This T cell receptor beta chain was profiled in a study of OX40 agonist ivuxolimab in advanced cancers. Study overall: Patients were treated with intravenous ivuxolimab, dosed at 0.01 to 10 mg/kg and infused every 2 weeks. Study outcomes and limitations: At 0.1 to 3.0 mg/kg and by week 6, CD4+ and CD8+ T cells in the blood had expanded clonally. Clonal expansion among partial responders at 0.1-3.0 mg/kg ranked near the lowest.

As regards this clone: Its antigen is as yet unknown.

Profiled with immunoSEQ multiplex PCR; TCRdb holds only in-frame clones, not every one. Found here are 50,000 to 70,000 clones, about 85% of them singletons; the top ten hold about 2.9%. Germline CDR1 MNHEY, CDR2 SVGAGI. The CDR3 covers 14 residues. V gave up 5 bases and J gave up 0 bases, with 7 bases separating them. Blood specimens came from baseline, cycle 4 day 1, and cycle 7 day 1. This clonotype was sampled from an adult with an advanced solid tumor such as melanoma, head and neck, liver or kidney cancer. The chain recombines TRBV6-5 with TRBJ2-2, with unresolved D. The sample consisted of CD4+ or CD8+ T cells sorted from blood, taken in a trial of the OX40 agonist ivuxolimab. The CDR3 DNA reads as TGTGCCAGCAGTCCGCGGACGAACACCGGGGAGCTGTTTTTT. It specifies CASSPRTNTGELFF.